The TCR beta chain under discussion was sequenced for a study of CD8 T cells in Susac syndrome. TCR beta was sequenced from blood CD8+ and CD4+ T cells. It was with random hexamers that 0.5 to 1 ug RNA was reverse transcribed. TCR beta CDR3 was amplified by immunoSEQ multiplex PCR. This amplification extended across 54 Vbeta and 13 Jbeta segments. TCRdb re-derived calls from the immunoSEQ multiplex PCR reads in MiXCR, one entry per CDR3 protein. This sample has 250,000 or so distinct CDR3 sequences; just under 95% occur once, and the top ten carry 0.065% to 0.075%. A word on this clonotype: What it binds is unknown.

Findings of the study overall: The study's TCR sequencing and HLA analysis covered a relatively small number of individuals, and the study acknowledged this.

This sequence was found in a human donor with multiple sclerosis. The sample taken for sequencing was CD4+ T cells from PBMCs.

As DNA, the CDR3 is TGTGCCAGTAGGGCGGGACAGCGAGAAGCTTTCTTT. Protein product: CASRAGQREAFF. The chain employs TRBV19 and TRBJ1-1, with TRBD1 matching over 7 bases. The germline V gene encodes CDR1 LNHDA and CDR2 SQIVND (reference sequence). V dropped 6 bases and J dropped 8; count of bases not matched to a gene: 6. The CDR3 consists of 12 residues. The full variable domain, with the rest looked up from reference TRBV19 and TRBJ1-1, is DGGITQSPKYLFRKEGQNVTLSCEQNLNHDAMYWYRQDPGQGLRLIYYSQIVNDFQKGDIAEGYSVSREKKESFPLTVTSAQKNPTAFYLCASRAGQREAFFGQGTRLTVV.